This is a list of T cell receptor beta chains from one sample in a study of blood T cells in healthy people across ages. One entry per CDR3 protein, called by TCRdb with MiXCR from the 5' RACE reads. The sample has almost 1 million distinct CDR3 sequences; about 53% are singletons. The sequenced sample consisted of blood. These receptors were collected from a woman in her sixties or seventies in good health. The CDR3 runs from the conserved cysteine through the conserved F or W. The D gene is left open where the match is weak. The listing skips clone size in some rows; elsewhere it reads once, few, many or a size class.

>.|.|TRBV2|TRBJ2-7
CASSDHRWGAGSYEQYF
TGTGCCAGCAGCGATCACAGGTGGGGGGCTGGATCCTACGAGCAGTACTTC
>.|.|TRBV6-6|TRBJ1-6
CASSYKTGTSPLHF
TGTGCCAGCAGTTATAAAACAGGGACTTCACCCCTCCACTTT
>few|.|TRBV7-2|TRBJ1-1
CASSLEVKGHTEAFF
TGTGCCAGCAGCTTAGAGGTCAAAGGGCACACTGAAGCTTTCTTT
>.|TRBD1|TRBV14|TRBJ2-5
CASSQGVRGPLVTQYF
TGTGCCAGCAGCCAAGGGGTCAGGGGGCCTCTGGTGACCCAGTACTTC
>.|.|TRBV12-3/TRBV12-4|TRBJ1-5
CASSFEGGISNQPQHF
TGTGCCAGCAGTTTTGAGGGGGGGATAAGCAATCAGCCCCAGCATTTT
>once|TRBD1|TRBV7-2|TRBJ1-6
CASSVTGANSPLHF
TGTGCCAGCAGCGTAACAGGGGCTAATTCACCCCTCCACTTT
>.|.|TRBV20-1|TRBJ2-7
CSAGDSRGPYEQYF
TGCAGTGCTGGGGACTCAAGGGGCCCCTACGAGCAGTACTTC
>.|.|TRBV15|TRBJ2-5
CATSITQGPRETQYF
TGTGCCACCAGCATCACGCAGGGGCCTCGAGAGACCCAGTACTTC
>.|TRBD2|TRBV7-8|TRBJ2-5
CASSPTSGRGLETQYF
TGTGCCAGCAGCCCAACTAGCGGGAGAGGATTAGAGACCCAGTACTTC
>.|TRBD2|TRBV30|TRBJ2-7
CAWSGGGLNYEQYF
TGTGCCTGGAGTGGGGGGGGGTTGAACTACGAGCAGTACTTC
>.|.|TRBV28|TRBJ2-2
CASPIGGPSGELFF
TGTGCCAGCCCTATCGGTGGCCCGAGCGGGGAGCTGTTTTTT